This TCR beta chain was recovered during a study of blood T cell repertoires in COVID-19. Study-wide context: Whether acute or convalescent, the COVID-19 samples came from the United States, Italy and Spain.

This table comes from immunoSEQ multiplex PCR, and its TCRdb copy is limited to in-frame clones, with some not included. The sample lists some 170,000 clones, roughly 86% seen once, with 1.6% in the top ten. CDR3 length: 13 residues. Trimming pared 6 bases from V and 8 bases from J, leaving 14 bases between. The clonotype originates from a woman aged 45 to 65 with acute or convalescent COVID-19. This chain joins TRBV12-3 or TRBV12-4 and TRBJ2-1; possibly TRBD1 for D (5 bases). Sequenced input: peripheral blood. The CDR3 sequence is CASSPRTIHEQFF. In nucleotides, the CDR3 is TGTGCCAGCAGCCCCAGGACAATTCATGAGCAGTTCTTC.